This TCR beta chain was recovered during a study of response to subunit inactivated influenza vaccine. MiXCR was run by TCRdb on the RT-PCR reads, yielding one entry per CDR3 protein. The sample consists of 550,000 to 650,000 distinct CDR3 sequences, about an eighth of them appearing once. Between the trimmed V and J ends, which lost 4 bases and 1 base, there was a span of 13 bases. This CDR3 contains 16 residues. Germline loops: CDR1 MDHEN, CDR2 SYDVKM. This material consisted of PBMCs from blood, taken on the day of vaccination. The chain employs TRBV28 and TRBJ2-2; tentative D call: TRBD1 (6 bases). The source is a man aged 50-59 years who received an inactivated influenza vaccine. The chain's CDR3 is CASSSPGTKNTGELFF. The CDR3 DNA reads TGTGCCAGCAGTTCTCCCGGGACAAAGAACACCGGGGAGCTGTTTTTT.